This is a list of T cell receptor beta chains from one sample in a study of T cells in Graves' hyperthyroidism and ophthalmopathy. One entry per CDR3 protein results from TCRdb running MiXCR on the multiplex PCR reads. The profile shows about 560,000 distinct CDR3 sequences, 16% of them singletons. Sequences were obtained from blood. Every receptor here comes from a woman between 18 and 29 years old with Graves' hyperthyroidism. Each CDR3 is given without its conserved first and last residue. A row's size may be missing; if present it is once, few, many or a size class.

clone_size,v_call,j_call,cdr3_aa
few,TRBV4-1,TRBJ2-1,ASSQDSGPVEQF
many,TRBV6-1,TRBJ2-2,ASTKEFRTGELF
many,TRBV24-1,TRBJ1-2,ATSDPGSGKGYT
-,TRBV6-2/TRBV6-3,TRBJ1-2,ASRGPGQGGNYGYT
few,TRBV6-5,TRBJ2-3,ASSYSLAATDTQY
few,TRBV4-2,TRBJ2-3,ASSRPGGDSTDTQY
few,TRBV29-1,TRBJ2-3,SVAVSDTQY
once,TRBV19,TRBJ2-7,ASGFSYEQY
many,TRBV28,TRBJ2-3,ASPPGLAGGTDTQY
many,TRBV20-1,TRBJ2-7,SADDNSYEQY
many,TRBV11-2,TRBJ1-5,ASSLVTGSSQPQH
-,TRBV10-2,TRBJ1-6,ASSGGQQVSPLH
few,TRBV3-1,TRBJ2-2,ASSQDPPGLAANGELF
many,TRBV30,TRBJ1-1,AWKLRLNTEAF
-,TRBV10-1,TRBJ2-1,ASSESINEQF
many,TRBV20-1,TRBJ2-3,SVWRGEDTQY
many,TRBV6-1,TRBJ2-2,ASRSAPGANTGELF
-,TRBV19,TRBJ2-2,ASSIIPGGGGELF
many,TRBV20-1,TRBJ2-5,SARRFRPLPRETQY
-,TRBV5-1,TRBJ2-1,ASREVTGTYNEQF
-,TRBV6-1,TRBJ2-3,ASGGENTQY
-,TRBV12-3/TRBV12-4,TRBJ1-3,ASSFFQGAINTIY
many,TRBV7-2,TRBJ2-1,ASSLKAGGTVEQF
many,TRBV28,TRBJ1-1,ASSLFGRAANTEAF
few,TRBV7-2,TRBJ2-2,ASSLAWIGGKNTGELF
many,TRBV20-1,TRBJ2-7,SARRPVDEQY
-,TRBV30,TRBJ1-5,AWSATNQPQH
-,TRBV7-9,TRBJ2-5,ASNTGTIEAETQY